The T cell receptor (beta chain) under discussion was sequenced for a study of identical twins. Study conclusions and caveats: Where out-of-frame alpha sequences were twin-shared, they showed excess low generation probability. For cord blood, abundant beta clonotypes had fewer insertions, unlike memory repertoires, which showed none. In zero-insertion analyses, partial confounding could arise from invariant MAIT and iNKT cells.

TCRdb reprocessed the 5' RACE reads with MiXCR, giving one entry per CDR3 protein. The sample shows around 670,000 distinct CDR3 sequences, over 5% of them seen only once. Points on this clonotype: Its matching antigen is unknown.

V dropped 2 bases and J dropped 2; count of bases not matched to a gene: 8. There are 16 residues in the CDR3. Per the germline V gene, CDR1 is LGHDT and CDR2 is YNNKEL (reference sequence). Sequencing was carried out using naive T cells sorted from blood. The sequence came from a man younger than 35 in good health. The chain uses TRBV3-1 and TRBJ2-7; TRBD1 agrees at 8 bases. CDR3 protein: CASSQLGFRGPYEQYF. CDR3 coding DNA: TGTGCCAGCAGCCAACTAGGGTTCAGGGGGCCCTACGAGCAGTACTTC.